The following is a TCR beta chain sequence with its context. Data came from immunoSEQ multiplex PCR; TCRdb stores just in-frame clones and leaves some out. In the table there are just under 75,000 clones, less than 90% of which are singletons. This record comes from a study of control samples from healthy donors and cancer patients. With 0 bases removed from V and 0 bases from J, the gap between germline ends came to 4 bases. The CDR3 is 14 residues long. Germline CDR1 is SGHRS and CDR2 is YFSETQ. The rearrangement joins TRBV5-1 to TRBJ2-4; no definite D call. The TCR comes from a woman aged 50 to 60 in good health. The sample consisted of blood. The CDR3 coding sequence is TGCGCCAGCAGCTTGGAAAGAGCCAAAAACATTCAGTACTTC. It codes for CASSLERAKNIQYF.